This record covers a single T cell receptor (beta chain). The sample originates from a study of sequential checkpoint blockade in melanoma. Looking at the study overall: Arm A got nivolumab then ipilimumab; arm B the reverse, 1:1.

As for treatment: randomized to nivolumab then ipilimumab (arm A) or the reverse (arm B). DNA-damaging chemotherapy had not been given to any patient beforehand. Sorted cells were live CD3+CD8+, lacking CD19 and CD56, from PBMCs. V was trimmed by 3 bases and J by 1 base, leaving 4 bases between them. The CDR3 loop spans 12 amino acids. Germline V CDR1 and CDR2: MNHNS, SASEGT. Sequencing used immunoSEQ multiplex PCR; TCRdb keeps in-frame clones, though not all of them. This table holds more than 9,000 clones, approximately 76% found once. The input for sequencing was CD8+ T cells sorted from blood (inferred from file names), taken from a patient given nivolumab and ipilimumab in sequence. V is TRBV6-1 and J is TRBJ2-7; D is undetermined. The source of this sequence is a human donor with melanoma. The DNA of the CDR3 is TGTGCCAGCAGTGATTCGTCCTACGAGCAGTACTTC. It yields the protein CASSDSSYEQYF.